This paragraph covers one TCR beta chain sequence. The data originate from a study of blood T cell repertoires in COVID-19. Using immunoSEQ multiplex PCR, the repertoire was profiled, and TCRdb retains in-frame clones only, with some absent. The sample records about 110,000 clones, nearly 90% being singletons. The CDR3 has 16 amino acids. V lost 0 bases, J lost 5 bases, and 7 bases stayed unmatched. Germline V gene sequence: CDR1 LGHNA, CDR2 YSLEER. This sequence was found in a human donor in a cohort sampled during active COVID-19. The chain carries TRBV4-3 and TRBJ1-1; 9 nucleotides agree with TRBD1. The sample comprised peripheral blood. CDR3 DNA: TGCGCCAGCAGCCAAGATTTGAGACAGGGGGGTACTGAAGCTTTCTTT. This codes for CASSQDLRQGGTEAFF.